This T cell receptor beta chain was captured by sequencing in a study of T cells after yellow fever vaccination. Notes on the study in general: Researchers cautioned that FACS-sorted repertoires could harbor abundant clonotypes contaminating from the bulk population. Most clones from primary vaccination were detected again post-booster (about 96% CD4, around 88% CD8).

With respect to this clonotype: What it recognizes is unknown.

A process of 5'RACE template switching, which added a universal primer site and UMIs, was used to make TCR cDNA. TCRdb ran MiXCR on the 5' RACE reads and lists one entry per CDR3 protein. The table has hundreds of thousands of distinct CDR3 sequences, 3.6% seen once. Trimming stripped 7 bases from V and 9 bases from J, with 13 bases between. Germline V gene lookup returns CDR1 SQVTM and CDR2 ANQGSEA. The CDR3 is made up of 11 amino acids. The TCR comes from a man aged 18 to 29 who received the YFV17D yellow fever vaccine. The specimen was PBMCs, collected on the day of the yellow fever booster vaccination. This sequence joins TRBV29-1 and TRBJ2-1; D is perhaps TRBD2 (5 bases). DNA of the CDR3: TGCAGCGCCGGGCGGGTGGTTGAGCAGTTCTTC. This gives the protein CSAGRVVEQFF.